What follows are 8 T cell receptor beta chains derived from one specimen sequenced in a study of T-cell reconstitution after alpha-beta-depleted transplantation in children. A TCRbeta library incorporating unique molecular identifiers was prepared. TCRdb ran MiXCR on the PCR reads and lists one entry per CDR3 protein. The sample includes about 640,000 distinct CDR3 sequences, around 17% of them seen just once. The source material was PBMCs from the stem cell graft donor, sampled from the stem cell graft. All receptors come from a human donor who donated a stem cell graft to a child with acute myeloid leukemia.

This clonotype came up many times. This rearrangement joins TRBV20-1 to TRBJ2-7; D is unresolved. V was shortened by 3 bases and J by 2 bases, with 14 bases between the two germline ends. The germline gives CDR1 DFQATT, CDR2 SNEGSKA (reference sequence). This CDR3 is 14 amino acids long. CDR3 DNA: TGCAGTGCTAGCCCCCCGGGCAGGACCTACGAGCAGTACTTC. Amino acid sequence: CSASPPGRTYEQYF.

This rearrangement joins TRBV20-1 to TRBJ1-5; 8 bases are shared with TRBD1. CDR3 length: 14 amino acids. The germline V gene encodes CDR1 DFQATT and CDR2 SNEGSKA (reference sequence). Unmatched junction bases numbered 4, after V lost 2 bases and J lost 4 bases. The CDR3 DNA follows: TGCAGTGCTAGATCGGACAGGGCAAATCAGCCCCAGCATTTT. This sequence encodes CSARSDRANQPQHF.

This chain links TRBV20-1 with TRBJ2-1; 8 bases are shared with TRBD1. Germline V gene data show CDR1 as DFQATT and CDR2 as SNEGSKA (reference sequence). The CDR3 extends over 15 amino acids. Trimming at V came to 5 bases and at J to 8 bases, leaving 14 bases not matched to a gene. DNA for the CDR3: TGCAGTGCTTCGCCCTTGGACAGGGCGCAGCATGAGCAGTTCTTC. Its translation: CSASPLDRAQHEQFF.

This clonotype was seen only a few times. The rearrangement links TRBV24-1 to TRBJ2-5; possibly TRBD1 for D (6 bases). V was pared by 4 bases and J by 0 bases, with 8 bases between. This CDR3 has 14 amino acids. Germline V CDR1 and CDR2: KGHDR, SFDVKD. In nucleotides, the CDR3 is TGTGCCACCAGTGAAGGGACACACCAAGAGACCCAGTACTTC. Its protein product is CATSEGTHQETQYF.

The chain uses TRBV7-9 and TRBJ2-3; D gene unclear. Germline-derived CDR1 and CDR2 are SEHNR and FQNEAQ (reference sequence). The CDR3 runs to 12 residues. V was shortened by 7 bases and J by 0 bases, with 5 bases between the two germline ends. This CDR3 is CASKSSTDTQYF. CDR3 in DNA: TGTGCCAGCAAGTCTAGCACAGATACGCAGTATTTT.

A few counts support this clonotype. The J gene is TRBJ2-1, the V gene TRBV14, with a possible D match to TRBD2 (7 bases). V lost 0 bases and J lost 11, with 11 bases in between. The germline gives CDR1 SGHDN, CDR2 FVKESK. The CDR3 totals 13 residues. The CDR3 DNA is TGTGCCAGCAGCCAAGATTGGGGGGGCAAGCAGTTCTTC. This sequence encodes CASSQDWGGKQFF.

This clonotype was counted only a few times. The genes are TRBV12-3 or TRBV12-4 and TRBJ2-3, with D possibly called TRBD1 or TRBD2 (6 bases each). Trimming took off 6 bases at V and 2 bases at J, with 18 bases between the two ends. There are 16 residues in the CDR3. CDR3 sequence reads: CASRSHLGGNTDTQYF. The CDR3 DNA follows: TGTGCCAGCAGGTCCCACTTAGGGGGGAACACAGATACGCAGTATTTT.

This chain connects TRBV12-3 or TRBV12-4 to TRBJ1-2; a weak D match, TRBD1 (5 bases). The CDR3 length is 16 residues. V lost 6 bases and J lost 4, with 21 bases in between. The CDR3 loop reads CASRFSALQGGYGYTF. The CDR3 DNA is TGTGCCAGCAGATTTTCCGCACTTCAGGGAGGCTATGGCTACACCTTC.